The entry below describes one T cell receptor beta chain. Its antigen is not known. The ends lost 4 bases at V and 3 bases at J; junction bases unmatched: 3. The CDR3 sequence is 13 residues long. CDR1 SGHRS and CDR2 YFSETQ come from the germline V gene. This record comes from a study of beta chain features in type 1 diabetes. Study results and limitations: TCRB repertoires of naive, central memory and Treg cells appeared more similar among patients than among healthy donors. PCR, the amplification step, might favor shorter templates, equally in patients and controls. When cDNA is sequenced, cells with high TCR expression could be over-represented.

Naive, central memory, regulatory and stem cell-like memory cells within the CD4+ compartment were sorted using CD45RO/CCR7/CD25/CD127/CD95/CD27. Investigators reverse transcribed all isolated RNA, so they sequenced expressed TCRB transcripts. Repertoires were generated with immunoSEQ multiplex PCR, while TCRdb's copy carries only in-frame clones and drops some. The sample gives roughly 180,000 clones, about 13% of which show up once; approximately 0.64% is in the top ten. The sequence was collected from a woman aged 18-29 years in good health. The J gene is TRBJ1-1, the V gene TRBV5-1, with 7 bases that match TRBD1. The sample was central memory CD4+ T cells from blood. Here the CDR3 reads CASSLDRDTEAFF. Here the CDR3 DNA reads TGCGCCAGCAGCCTAGACAGGGACACTGAAGCTTTCTTT.